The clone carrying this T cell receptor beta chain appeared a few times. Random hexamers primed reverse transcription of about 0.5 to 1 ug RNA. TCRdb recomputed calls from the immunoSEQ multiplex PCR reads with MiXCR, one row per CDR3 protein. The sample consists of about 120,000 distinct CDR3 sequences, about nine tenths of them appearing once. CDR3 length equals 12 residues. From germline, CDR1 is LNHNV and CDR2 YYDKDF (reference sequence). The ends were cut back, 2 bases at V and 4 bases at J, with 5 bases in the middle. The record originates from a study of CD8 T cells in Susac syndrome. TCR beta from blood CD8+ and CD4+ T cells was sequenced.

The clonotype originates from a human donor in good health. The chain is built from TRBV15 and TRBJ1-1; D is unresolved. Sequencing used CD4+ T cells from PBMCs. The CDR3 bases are TGTGCCACCAGCAGACACACCACTGAAGCTTTCTTT. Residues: CATSRHTTEAFF. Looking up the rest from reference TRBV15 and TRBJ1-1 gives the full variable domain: DAMVIQNPRYQVTQFGKPVTLSCSQTLNHNVMYWYQQKSSQAPKLLFHYYDKDFNNEADTPDNFQSRRPNTSFCFLDIRSPGLGDTAMYLCATSRHTTEAFFGQGTRLTVV.